This TCR beta chain was captured in a study of cytomegalovirus exposure and HLA in healthy donors (dated 2017 in TCRdb). About the investigation overall: In an earlier analysis of some 550 of the donors, 276 Gb of sequence data and 100 million or so unique TCR beta sequences from 150 million to 200 million T cells were reported. About 300 gigabases of sequencing data and 70 million to 100 million unique TCR sequences were included in an early release covering 550 to 650 HLA-typed donors. The genetic ancestry cluster associated with self-reported Caucasian donors included around four fifths of the roughly 400 genotyped donors. The study aimed to test whether signatures of past pathogen exposure could be identified by cataloging public T cell receptors. The study used immunosequencing to profile the T cell repertoires of several hundred subjects and linked those repertoires to cytomegalovirus serostatus. Besides the first cohort of more than 650 subjects, a separate validation cohort made up of 120 different subjects was used. The study combined high-throughput TCR immunosequencing, statistical association of individual TCRs with disease status, and machine learning to predict cytomegalovirus infection status. In a later analysis, previously published TCR beta repertoires from several hundred donors were re-analyzed and high-resolution HLA genotyping was added so that TCR occurrence patterns could be studied. The later analysis used no new phenotypic data to find candidate immune exposures, relying instead on TCR beta sequences and their occurrence across donors. An earlier analysis of some 500 of the donors used high-throughput TCR beta sequencing to judge whether each TCR beta V gene segment behaved as functional or pseudogenic. Donor age, sex, ethnicity and CMV serostatus were collected together with the repertoire data. A later genetic analysis used genome-wide SNP genotypes for 398 of the 666 donors, treating that subset as a discovery cohort. All discovery cohort repertoires had been generated on a single sequencing platform. Class I and class II HLA loci were covered by the typing at four-digit resolution. The number of typed donors differed by locus: roughly 620-630 for A, B, C, DRB1 and DQB1; some 540 for DQA1; fewer than 610 for DPA1; and around 470 for DPB1. Roughly 5 DR-DQ haplotypes were handled as single units for association and clustering, since linkage in the cohort was strong. Among about 410 genotyped donors of the cohort, an average of about 220,000 unique TCR beta nucleotide sequences was sequenced per donor, of which about 19% were non-productive.

This clone was observed once. Its target antigen remains unknown. Per-nucleotide qualities are absent, and no much larger clonotype sits a single base away. The paper as a whole reports these results and caveats: The authors suggested that the approach could potentially be generalized to other disease states and immunological phenotypes. Assigning TCR associations to individual alleles was difficult when HLA alleles, especially DR and DQ, strongly co-occurred. For the cohort, immune exposure information was limited to CMV serostatus. A further reported finding was that TCR beta sequences accurately predicted the HLA-A and HLA-B alleles for most subjects in the first cohort. A later analysis associated about 17,000 TCR beta sequences with specific HLA alleles at a false discovery rate of 0.05. The classifier was reported to diagnose cytomegalovirus status with high specificity and sensitivity in both the original and validation cohorts. A total of fewer than 200 TCR beta chains were listed by the study as associated with cytomegalovirus. Correlated functional status among segregating V segments might reflect linkage disequilibrium, but an unknown experimental factor could not be ruled out. While some public TCRs were present in many individuals, most TCR sequences turned up only very rarely across donors. A later genetic analysis reported fewer N-insertions in productive TCRs among donors in an Asian-associated ancestry cluster than the roughly 620-donor mean. Compared with equally common non-associated chains, HLA-associated TCR beta chains in a later analysis were more clonally expanded and had lower generation probabilities. This cohort had only TCR beta chains sequenced, and the lack of alpha or paired-chain data limited which features could be detected. An earlier analysis of some 560 of the donors showed that most TCR beta V segments appeared in productive rearrangements either about 87% or about 30% of the time, which broadly matched IMGT annotations. According to a later analysis, most CMV-associated TCR beta chains appeared to be HLA-restricted, and the HLA associations seemed to be driven largely by CMV exposure. A group of highly shared sequence variants was considered likely to be a technical artifact of the sequencing pipeline. V-gene and J-gene trimming of TCR beta chains was associated with a missense DCLRE1C variant in a later genetic analysis, and the association was replicated in an independent cohort. Roughly uniform sequencing depth across donors was assumed in presence/absence analyses, although this assumption may not hold. The earlier analysis of around 600 of the donors excluded seventeen rarely observed V segments, including chromosome 9 orphons, because counts were too low. In a later analysis, TCR association rates were found to vary across HLA loci, with the most associated TCRs seen for DRB1 alleles and the fewest for HLA-C alleles. Some IMGT-functional V segments, including TRBV6-2 and TRBV6-3, could not be distinguished by the 87-base-pair reads and were therefore excluded. According to a later analysis, parvovirus B19, influenza, CMV and Epstein-Barr virus appeared linked to several top co-occurrence clusters. Because HLA typing was unavailable for some donors at each locus, only the typed subset was used in association tests. A few of the identified cytomegalovirus-associated TCR beta chains were confirmed in vitro to be specific for cytomegalovirus antigens.

V gives up 0 bases and J gives up 8 bases, and the segment between their germline ends measures 14 bases. The CDR3 contains 14 residues, cysteine and phenylalanine counted. The entry retains the CDR3 DNA only, 42 bases that are in frame from base 1. The germline V gene supplies CDR1 SGDLS and CDR2 YYNGEE. In total, approximately 690 healthy bone marrow donors made up the cohort. At the time of sampling, all cohort members were nominally healthy, though unrecorded immune exposures were likely present. The donor was CMV seropositive and belonged to the group of about 290 seropositive cohort members. A peripheral blood sample was provided by each donor, and peripheral blood mononuclear cells were used for TCR beta sequencing. The Qiagen DNeasy Blood Extraction Kit was used to extract genomic DNA from the blood cell samples. Receptors were amplified or captured by the immunoSEQ multiplex PCR assay. For the multiplex PCR, a mixture combining 60 forward primers for TCR Vbeta segments and 13 reverse primers for TCR Jbeta segments was used. A multiplex PCR assay on genomic DNA amplified the CDR3 region of rearranged TCR beta genes. On the Illumina HiSeq System, the amplified TCR beta libraries were sequenced as 87-base-pair reads. Per the authors' processing: In a later analysis, 80 million or so unique TCR beta chains were counted across the 500 to 850 repertoires, and around 10 million of these chains were shared by at least two donors. Raw reads were error-corrected and collapsed into unique sequences by a nearest-neighbor algorithm in which closely related sequences were merged to remove PCR and sequencing errors. To assign V, D and J gene segments, CDR3 sequences were aligned to IMGT reference sequences. For a sequence to be retained, a match of at least six nucleotides was required to both a V gene segment and a J gene segment. Rearrangements were classified as productive when the CDR3 lacked stop codons and remained in frame with V and J, and all other rearrangements were classified as non-productive. CDR3 was defined by IMGT convention, running from the second conserved V-encoded cysteine to the conserved J-encoded phenylalanine. The earlier analysis of some 550 of the donors excluded any sequence lacking an unambiguous match to a single V gene segment. An earlier analysis of approximately 590 of the donors classified V segments as functional when productive rearrangements were above 56.7% and as segregating when the standard deviation between donors was above 5%. A statistical classification framework was developed to diagnose cytomegalovirus status using the catalog of TCR beta chain sequences. In a later analysis, TCR nucleotide sequences were compared against IMGT/GENE-DB human TR gene sequences so that V and J genes could be assigned. A later analysis assigned CDR3 sequences and most-parsimonious VDJ recombination scenarios with the TCRdist pipeline. In a later analysis, every TCR beta chain was defined by the combination of its CDR3 amino acid sequence and its V-gene family, and reads without a unique V-gene family were dropped. As a way to deal with suspected cross-contamination and a sequencing artifact, a later analysis dropped 450 to 600 nucleotide sequences that were highly shared and had low generation probability. In a later analysis, a clonal expansion index was calculated for each public chain from normalized within-repertoire ranks of inferred template counts. In a later analysis, generation probabilities were computed using a VDJ recombination model fitted to out-of-frame rearrangements, and the results were checked against IGoR. A later analysis scored TCR-TCR, TCR-HLA and TCR-CMV co-occurrence with hypergeometric tests, applying a repertoire-size bias correction to TCR pairs. False discovery rates were estimated in a later analysis by permuting HLA or CMV assignments 20 times. In a later analysis, co-occurring TCRs were grouped using DBSCAN, with TCRdist sequence similarity added in when clustering inside HLA-allele-positive subsets. Co-occurrence clustering excluded repertoires with fewer than 30,000 or more than 120,000 public chains, plus five with anomalous nucleotide sharing. Here the immuneACCESS table is served through TCRdb, limited to in-frame sequences with V and J called. Missing clones are a known gap in these copies; in checked studies unresolved V genes cover under half, and the rest lacks a known reason. V, J and clone size are those of that table, while D and trimming were read from the DNA. The sample records 130,000 to 150,000 clones, roughly 80% of which are singletons. 6.5% to 8.5% of the sample is held by the ten biggest clonotypes.

The sequencing input was PBMCs. The receptor was derived from a woman between 40 and 50 years old in good health and CMV-seropositive. The receptor chain draws on TRBV9 and TRBJ1-2; the D gene cannot be named for sure. The DNA sequence is TGTGCCAGCAGCGTAGCTTCTCGTGCACGGGGCTACACCTTC. Its translation reads: CASSVASRARGYTF.